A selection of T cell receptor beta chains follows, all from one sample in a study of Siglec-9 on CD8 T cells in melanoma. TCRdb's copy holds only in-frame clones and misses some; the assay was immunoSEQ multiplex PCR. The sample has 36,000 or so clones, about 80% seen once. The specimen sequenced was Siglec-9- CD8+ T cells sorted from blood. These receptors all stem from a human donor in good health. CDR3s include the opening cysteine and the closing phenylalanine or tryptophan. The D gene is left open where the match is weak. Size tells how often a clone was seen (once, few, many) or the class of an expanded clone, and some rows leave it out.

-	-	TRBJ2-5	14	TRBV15	CATSPRPGGETQYF	TGTGCCACCAGCCCCCGACCCGGCGGGGAGACCCAGTACTTC
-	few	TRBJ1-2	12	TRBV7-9	CASSLYNYGYTF	TGTGCCAGCAGCCTTTATAACTATGGCTACACCTTC
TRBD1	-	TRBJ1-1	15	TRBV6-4	CASSELTGRGTEAFF	TGTGCCAGCAGTGAACTGACAGGGCGAGGCACTGAAGCTTTCTTT
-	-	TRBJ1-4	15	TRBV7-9	CASSLAHGGGEKLFF	TGTGCCAGCAGCTTAGCGCACGGGGGCGGTGAAAAACTGTTTTTT
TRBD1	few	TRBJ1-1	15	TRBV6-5	CASSYFDRGNTEAFF	TGTGCCAGCAGTTACTTTGACAGGGGGAACACTGAAGCTTTCTTT
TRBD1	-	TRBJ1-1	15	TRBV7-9	CASSLEAGGNTEAFF	TGTGCCAGCAGCTTAGAGGCAGGGGGGAACACTGAAGCTTTCTTT
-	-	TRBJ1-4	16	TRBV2	CASSEGSPLLDEKLFF	TGTGCCAGCAGTGAGGGCAGTCCCCTATTGGATGAAAAACTGTTTTTT
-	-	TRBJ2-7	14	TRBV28	CASSLGGGTHEQYF	TGTGCCAGCAGTTTAGGTGGGGGGACCCACGAGCAGTACTTC
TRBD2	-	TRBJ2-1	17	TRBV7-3	CASSLGLAGGPGNEQFF	TGTGCCAGCAGCTTGGGACTAGCGGGAGGGCCAGGCAATGAGCAGTTCTTC
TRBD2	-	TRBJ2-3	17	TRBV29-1	CSVEGGNLAGSTDTQYF	TGCAGCGTTGAAGGGGGAAACCTAGCGGGTAGCACAGATACGCAGTATTTT
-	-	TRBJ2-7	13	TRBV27	CASSLGQGLEQYF	TGTGCCAGCAGTTTAGGTCAGGGGCTCGAGCAGTACTTC
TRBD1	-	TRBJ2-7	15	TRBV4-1	CASSQDSTGGFEQYF	TGCGCCAGCAGCCAAGATTCGACAGGGGGGTTCGAGCAGTACTTC
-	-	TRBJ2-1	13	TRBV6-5	CASSSGPQNEQFF	TGTGCCAGCAGTTCCGGCCCTCAGAATGAGCAGTTCTTC
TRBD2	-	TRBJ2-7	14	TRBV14	CASSTSGSIYEQYF	TGTGCCAGCAGCACTAGCGGGAGTATCTACGAGCAGTACTTC
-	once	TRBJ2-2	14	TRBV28	CASSLLVTTGELFF	TGTGCCAGCAGTTTACTGGTTACCACCGGGGAGCTGTTTTTT
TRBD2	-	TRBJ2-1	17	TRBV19	CASSIGVAGGTYNEQFF	TGTGCCAGTAGTATCGGAGTAGCGGGAGGAACGTACAATGAGCAGTTCTTC
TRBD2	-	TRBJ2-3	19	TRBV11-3	CASSLVGTSGGRGTDTQYF	TGTGCCAGCAGCTTAGTGGGTACTAGCGGGGGTCGGGGCACAGATACGCAGTATTTT
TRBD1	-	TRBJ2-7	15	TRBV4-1	CASSQAQTGHVEQYF	TGCGCCAGCAGCCAAGCCCAGACAGGGCATGTCGAGCAGTACTTC
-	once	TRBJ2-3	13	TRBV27	CASRGSYTDTQYF	TGTGCCAGCAGGGGTAGCTACACAGATACGCAGTATTTT
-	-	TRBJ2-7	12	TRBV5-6	CASSPISGEQYF	TGTGCCAGCAGCCCAATATCGGGAGAGCAGTACTTC
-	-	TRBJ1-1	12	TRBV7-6	CASSPGMTEAFF	TGTGCCAGCAGCCCAGGTATGACTGAAGCTTTCTTT
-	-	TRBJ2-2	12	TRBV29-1	CSVEKPSGELFF	TGCAGCGTTGAAAAACCGTCCGGGGAGCTGTTTTTT
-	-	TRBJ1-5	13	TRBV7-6	CASSLGWGQPQHF	TGTGCCAGCAGCTTAGGGTGGGGACAGCCCCAGCATTTT
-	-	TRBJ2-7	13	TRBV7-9	CASSSRSSYEQYF	TGTGCCAGCAGCTCCCGAAGCTCCTACGAGCAGTACTTC
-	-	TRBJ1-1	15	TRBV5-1	CASSFSVVMNTEAFF	TGCGCCAGCAGCTTTTCGGTGGTAATGAACACTGAAGCTTTCTTT
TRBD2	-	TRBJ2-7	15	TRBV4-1	CASSARLAVTYEQYF	TGCGCCAGCAGCGCCCGCCTAGCGGTCACCTACGAGCAGTACTTC
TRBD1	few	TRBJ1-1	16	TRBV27	CASSPQGAGMNTEAFF	TGTGCCAGCAGTCCGCAGGGGGCAGGGATGAACACTGAAGCTTTCTTT
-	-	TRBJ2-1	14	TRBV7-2	CASSPMSSYNEQFF	TGTGCCAGCAGCCCGATGAGCTCCTACAATGAGCAGTTCTTC
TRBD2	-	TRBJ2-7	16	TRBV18	CASSPQGLAGVYEQYF	TGTGCCAGCTCACCGCAAGGACTAGCGGGAGTATACGAGCAGTACTTC
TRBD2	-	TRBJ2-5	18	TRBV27	CASSLSIPGTSGRETQYF	TGTGCCAGCAGTTTATCCATCCCTGGGACTAGCGGTAGAGAGACCCAGTACTTC
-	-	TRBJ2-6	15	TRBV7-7	CASSSGRSGANVLTF	TGTGCTAGCAGCTCCGGTAGGTCTGGGGCCAACGTCCTGACTTTC
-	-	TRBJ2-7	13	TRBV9	CASSGPHTYEQYF	TGTGCCAGCAGCGGTCCTCACACCTACGAGCAGTACTTC
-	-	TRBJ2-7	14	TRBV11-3	CASKGTEASWEQYF	TGTGCCAGCAAAGGAACAGAGGCAAGCTGGGAGCAGTACTTC
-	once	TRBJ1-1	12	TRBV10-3	CAIGEMGTEAFF	TGTGCCATCGGGGAAATGGGCACTGAAGCTTTCTTT
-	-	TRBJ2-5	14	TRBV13	CASSLSLRGETQYF	TGTGCCAGCAGCTTAAGTCTAAGAGGGGAGACCCAGTACTTC
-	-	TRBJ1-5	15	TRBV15	CATSREGLGNQPQHF	TGTGCCACCAGCAGAGAAGGACTAGGTAATCAGCCCCAGCATTTT
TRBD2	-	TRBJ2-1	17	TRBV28	CASSFPRLAGGLNEQFF	TGTGCCAGCAGTTTCCCCCGCCTAGCGGGAGGGCTCAATGAGCAGTTCTTC
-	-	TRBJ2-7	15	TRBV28	CASREIKEGSYEQYF	TGTGCCAGCAGAGAGATTAAGGAGGGCTCATACGAGCAGTACTTC
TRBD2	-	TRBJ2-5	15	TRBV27	CASRLGGGAVETQYF	TGTGCCAGCAGGCTGGGCGGGGGGGCCGTGGAGACCCAGTACTTC
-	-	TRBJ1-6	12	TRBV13	CASSLAGSPLHF	TGTGCCAGCAGCCTTGCAGGTTCACCCCTCCACTTT
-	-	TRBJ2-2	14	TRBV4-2	CASSQGQDTGELFF	TGTGCCAGCAGCCAAGGACAGGACACCGGGGAGCTGTTTTTT
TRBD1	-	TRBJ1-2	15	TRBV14	CASSQIRDRDYGYTF	TGTGCCAGCAGCCAAATCCGGGACAGGGATTATGGCTACACCTTC
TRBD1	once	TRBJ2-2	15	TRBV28	CASSFGTANTGELFF	TGTGCCAGCAGTTTTGGGACAGCGAACACCGGGGAGCTGTTTTTT
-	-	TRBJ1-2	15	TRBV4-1	CASSQETRAWGGYTF	TGCGCCAGCAGCCAAGAAACCAGGGCCTGGGGTGGCTACACCTTC
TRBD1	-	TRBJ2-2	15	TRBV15	CATSKGAPNTGELFF	TGTGCCACCAGCAAGGGGGCACCGAACACCGGGGAGCTGTTTTTT
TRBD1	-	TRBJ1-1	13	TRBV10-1	CASSEVEDRGAFF	TGCGCCAGCAGTGAGGTTGAGGACAGGGGTGCTTTCTTT
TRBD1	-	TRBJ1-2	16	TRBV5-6	CASSLGGQGAPYGYTF	TGTGCCAGCAGCTTGGGAGGACAGGGGGCACCCTATGGCTACACCTTC
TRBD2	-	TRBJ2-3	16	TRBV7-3	CASSFNRGGDTDTQYF	TGTGCCAGCAGCTTTAACCGCGGGGGGGACACAGATACGCAGTATTTT
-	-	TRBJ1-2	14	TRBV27	CASSFGLDPYGYTF	TGTGCCAGCAGTTTTGGCCTCGACCCTTACGGCTACACCTTC
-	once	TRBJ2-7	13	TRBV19	CASSVGQTYEQYF	TGTGCCAGTAGTGTGGGACAAACCTACGAGCAGTACTTC
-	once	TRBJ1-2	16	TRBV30	CACQIKLRLFAYGYTF	TGTGCCTGCCAAATTAAATTGCGCCTATTTGCGTATGGCTACACCTTC
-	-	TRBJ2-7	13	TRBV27	CASSDAISYEQYF	TGTGCCAGCAGTGATGCCATCTCCTACGAGCAGTACTTC
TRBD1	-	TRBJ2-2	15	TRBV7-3	CASSPTGGGSGELFF	TGTGCCAGCAGTCCAACAGGGGGCGGGAGCGGGGAGCTGTTTTTT